The sample holds many counts of the clone carrying this T cell receptor beta chain. Gene names denote mouse genes. The CDR3 end falls 4 residues outside the read, so it is completed with the germline J gene. These data originate in a study of CD8+ T cells in alopecia areata. RNA was extracted and reverse transcribed into cDNA as the sequencing template. Method: immunoSEQ multiplex PCR; TCRdb's copy keeps in-frame clones and lacks some. The sample is made up of over 100,000 clones, none counted only once. Germline CDR1 reads NNHDY; CDR2 reads SYVADS. This CDR3 has 13 residues. V and J are TRBV13-3 and TRBJ2-7; the D is unclear. The origin of this receptor is a C3H/HeJ mouse with alopecia areata. The MHC haplotype of the strain is H2-k. Source material: lesional skin. The DNA read from the CDR3 is TGTGCCAGCAGTGATGGGCAGGTATAT. Translation: CASSDGQVY. In full, the CDR3 reads CASSDGQVYEQYF.